Below, one T cell receptor beta chain is given with its context. What antigen it recognizes has not been identified. One base away there is no much larger clone; base qualities are not given. One collaborating source in Seattle enrolled patients during active infection and followed them longitudinally through the course of disease. The collaborating institutions used their own protocols to collect whole blood in K2EDTA tubes. For TCRbeta analysis, collaborators shipped samples in one of three forms: frozen whole blood, isolated PBMCs, or DNA extracted from either of those sample types. TCRbeta CDR3 regions were amplified from genomic DNA by means of the immunoSEQ Assay, a bias-controlled multiplex PCR. On the study's bioinformatics: The number of nucleated cells in each sample was estimated from the amplification of reference gene primers within the assay. To quantify the absolute abundance of each unique TCRbeta CDR3 rearrangement, sequence reads were collapsed and filtered. For each sample, productive Simpson clonality was calculated as the square root of Simpson's diversity index across productive rearrangements. TCRdb holds this immuneACCESS table with in-frame rearrangements only. Some clones are missing; in checked studies, unresolved V genes explain under half, and the rest has no known cause. Clone size and the V and J calls come from that table; the DNA yielded D and trimming. A total of 90,000 to 100,000 clones appear in this sample, roughly 89% of them only once. The ten largest clones take up more than 4.5% of the sample.

CDR1 MDHEN and CDR2 SYDVKM were looked up in the germline V gene. The CDR3, from cysteine to phenylalanine, totals 14 residues. Just CDR3 DNA is preserved here, 42 bases in frame from base 1. Trimming leaves V shorter by 5 bases and J shorter by 9 bases, with the junction holding 9 bases beyond the gene matches. The source of the sample is a study of blood T cell repertoires in COVID-19 (TCRdb year 2020). Looking at the study overall: Samples from collaborators originated in the United States, Italy and Spain and spanned both the acute and convalescent phases of COVID-19. The material from the prospective study consisted of cDNA or gDNA derived from T cells, B-cell-depleted T cells, or PBMCs. Subjects who had been exposed to COVID-19, were actively infected with it, or had recovered from it provided the deeply sampled blood TCRbeta repertoires that made up the dataset. The repertoires were released in a freely available public database intended as a resource for research on the immune response to SARS-CoV-2. The samples were drawn from the first 160 participants of the ongoing ImmuneRACE study and from roughly 1,300 subjects provided by 6 global collaborators. Nearly every sample came with metadata listing a de-identified subject ID, COVID-19 status, age in years and sex. Where HLA class I and class II types were available, the types were taken from metadata supplied by the sample provider, not from assay-based typing.

On the study overall, not on this receptor specifically: The amount of clinical and demographic metadata varied by source and participant and was provided uncurated.

The V gene is TRBV28 and the J gene is TRBJ1-5; TRBD1 matches 8 bases in the middle. The sample taken for sequencing was peripheral blood. This sequence originates from a man in his 60s with COVID-19, enrolled during active disease. At the DNA level, the sequence is TGTGCCAGCAGTCCGACAGGGGTGAGAGGGCCCCAGCATTTT. Its protein is CASSPTGVRGPQHF.